This is a list of T cell receptor beta chains from one sample in a study of T cell changes during pregnancy in multiple sclerosis. TCRdb's copy holds only in-frame clones and misses some; the assay was immunoSEQ multiplex PCR. The sample consists of roughly 100,000 clones, 85% to 95% of them appearing once. The material was peripheral blood, obtained after pregnancy. These receptors all come from a female donor with multiple sclerosis, enrolled in a pregnancy study. CDR3s include the opening cysteine and the closing phenylalanine or tryptophan. The order of the fields is J gene, V gene, CDR3 protein.

TRBJ2-3 TRBV19 CASRDRGTDTQYF
TRBJ1-1 TRBV30 CAWATGVTEAFF
TRBJ1-4 TRBV7-9 CASSAGRQTLNEKLFF
TRBJ2-5 TRBV7-9 CASSPRQRGETQYF
TRBJ1-5 TRBV19 CASTLTGGTGGNQPQHF
TRBJ2-7 TRBV6-1 CASSGTQYEQYF
TRBJ1-5 TRBV19 CASSPGGGNQPQHF
TRBJ1-5 TRBV9 CASSVQGNQPQHF
TRBJ2-3 TRBV9 CASSVDSGRSSTDTQYF
TRBJ2-1 TRBV6-6 CACQGAPYNEQFF
TRBJ1-4 TRBV21-1 CASSKASFNEKLFF
TRBJ2-6 TRBV30 CAWSVMGTGANVLTF
TRBJ2-1 TRBV10-3 CAITSGVYNEQFF
TRBJ2-2 TRBV9 CASSVMGTGLAGELFF
TRBJ2-5 TRBV7-3 CASSSVGAETQYF